Each of the 6 T cell receptor beta chains below was sequenced from the same sample in a study of PD-1 blockade in mismatch repair-deficient tumors. Sequencing was performed with immunoSEQ multiplex PCR; in TCRdb, only in-frame clones are kept and a portion is missing. The sample consists of 17,000 or so clones, approximately 80% of them appearing once. The sample here was PBMCs, taken 22 weeks after starting pembrolizumab. These receptors came from an adult with mismatch repair-deficient cancer.

The chain carries TRBV9 and TRBJ1-1; 7 nucleotides agree with TRBD1. Losses at the gene ends were 4 bases for V and 4 bases for J; bases not matched to a gene: 4. Germline loops: CDR1 SGDLS, CDR2 YYNGEE. The CDR3 is made up of 13 amino acids. The CDR3 protein is CASSFAGGTEAFF. CDR3 DNA: TGTGCCAGCAGCTTCGCAGGGGGCACTGAAGCTTTCTTT.

The rearrangement uses TRBV9 and TRBJ2-3; 7 bases are shared with TRBD2. The CDR3 runs 16 residues. CDR1 and CDR2 from the germline V gene are SGDLS and YYNGEE. Germline trimming cut 1 base from V and 0 bases from J; bases unmatched to any gene: 5. DNA of the CDR3: TGTGCCAGCAGCGTATCTAGCGGAGAAAGCACAGATACGCAGTATTTT. Translation: CASSVSSGESTDTQYF.

CDR3 DNA sequence: TGTGCCAGCAGATTGACCGGGACTTTAGCAGATACGCAGTATTTT. Its translation is CASRLTGTLADTQYF. The chain combines TRBV11-2 with TRBJ2-3; tentative D call: TRBD2 (6 bases). There are 15 residues in the CDR3. Between the trimmed V and J ends, which lost 6 bases and 4 bases, there was a span of 17 bases. In germline, CDR1 is SGHAT, CDR2 FQNNGV.

The chain couples TRBV10-3 to TRBJ2-3, with 8 nucleotides matching TRBD2. V trimming: 3 bases; J trimming: 5 bases; junction bases outside the gene matches: 7. The CDR3 has 15 amino acids. Per the germline V gene, CDR1 is ENHRY and CDR2 is SYGVKD. CDR3 nucleotides: TGTGCCATCAGTGACCAACGGGAGGGGGGAGATACGCAGTATTTT. Its protein product is CAISDQREGGDTQYF.

The chain carries TRBV4-1 and TRBJ2-1; 9 positions agree with TRBD2. This CDR3 is built from 15 residues. Germline assignment: CDR1 MGHRA and CDR2 YSYEKL. Trimming took 0 bases from V and 6 from J; bases not matched to a gene: 3. This chain's CDR3 is CASSQDRGRANEQFF. The CDR3 DNA reads as TGCGCCAGCAGCCAAGATCGCGGGAGGGCCAATGAGCAGTTCTTC.

As DNA, the CDR3 is TGTGCCAGCAGCGTAGAACAGGGGGCGACTATGAAGGGAAACACCATATATTTT. Protein: CASSVEQGATMKGNTIYF. The chain uses TRBV9 and TRBJ1-3; the match to TRBD1 covers 9 bases. Germline CDR1 and CDR2: SGDLS and YYNGEE. CDR3 size: 18 residues. With V trimmed by 0 bases and J by 4 bases, 11 bases remained unmatched.